A single sample gave rise to the 16 T cell receptor beta chains below, sequenced in a study of control samples from healthy donors and cancer patients. Profiling relied on immunoSEQ multiplex PCR, and the TCRdb table lists in-frame clones only, not all of them. In the table there are roughly 120,000 clones, approximately 90% of which are singletons. The sample consisted of blood. These receptors came from a woman aged 65 to 85 in good health.

The J gene is TRBJ2-5, the V gene TRBV5-1; D is uncertain. V was shortened by 4 bases and J by 2 bases, with 6 bases between the two germline ends. The V gene's germline CDR1 is SGHRS and CDR2 YFSETQ. This CDR3 contains 12 residues. CDR3 loop: CASSPNQETQYF. The CDR3 nucleotides are TGCGCCAGCAGCCCAAATCAAGAGACCCAGTACTTC.

The J gene is TRBJ2-5, the V gene TRBV7-9, with a weak D call TRBD2 (6 bases). The CDR3 is 17 amino acids. Deletions cut 5 bases from V and 5 bases from J, with 24 bases between. Germline V CDR1 and CDR2: SEHNR, FQNEAQ (reference sequence). The CDR3 DNA follows: TGTGCCAGCAGCGACCAGTGGCGGGAAGGGGAGTCGGAGACCCAGTACTTC. This gives the protein CASSDQWREGESETQYF.

The rearrangement uses TRBV7-9 and TRBJ1-5, with no clear D. The CDR3 is 13 residues long. Trimming took 1 base from V and 8 from J, leaving 9 bases between them. Germline assignment: CDR1 SEHNR and CDR2 FQNEAQ (reference sequence). CDR3: CASSLEWGKPQHF. CDR3 DNA: TGTGCCAGCAGCTTAGAATGGGGAAAGCCCCAGCATTTT.

The chain is built from TRBV9 and TRBJ1-2, with 7 bases lining up with TRBD1. CDR1 SGDLS and CDR2 YYNGEE come from the germline V gene. The J segment lost 6 bases and the V segment lost 0 bases, leaving 2 bases of the junction unmatched. CDR3 size: 13 residues. The CDR3 protein is CASSVETGNGYTF. The CDR3 DNA is TGTGCCAGCAGCGTAGAGACAGGGAATGGCTACACCTTC.

The chain is built from TRBV5-1 and TRBJ1-1; TRBD1 agrees at 7 bases. There are 14 residues in the CDR3. Trimming cost V 4 bases and J 2 bases; bases outside gene matches: 5. In germline, CDR1 is SGHRS, CDR2 YFSETQ. The CDR3 reads CASSMTGSNTEAFF. For the CDR3, the DNA is TGCGCCAGCAGCATGACAGGGAGTAACACTGAAGCTTTCTTT.

This clone was recorded only once. CDR3 nucleotide sequence: TGTGCCAGCAGCGCAATAGGGACTAGCGGGGGAGATACGCAGTATTTT. The encoded protein is CASSAIGTSGGDTQYF. This chain links TRBV7-7 with TRBJ2-3; 14 bases map to TRBD2. CDR1 and CDR2 (germline): SSHAT, FNYEAQ (reference sequence). The CDR3 has 16 amino acids. The junction had 6 bases not matched to a gene; V was cut back by 5 bases and J by 5 bases. Full variable domain (missing parts from reference TRBV7-7 and TRBJ2-3): GAGVSQSPRYKVTKRGQDVTLRCDPISSHATLYWYQQALGQGPEFLTYFNYEAQPDKSGLPSDRFSAERPEGSISTLTIQRTEQRDSAMYRCASSAIGTSGGDTQYFGPGTRLTVL.

V usage is TRBV10-2 and J usage is TRBJ1-1; weak D call: TRBD1 (5 bases). Trimming left V 2 bases short and J 2 bases short, with 9 bases between. Germline loops: CDR1 WSHSY, CDR2 SAAADI. The CDR3 runs 14 residues. The CDR3 reads CASSEGTANTEAFF. CDR3 nucleotide sequence: TGCGCCAGCAGTGAGGGGACGGCTAACACTGAAGCTTTCTTT.

The chain is built from TRBV24-1 and TRBJ1-2; D perhaps matches TRBD1 (6 bases). The CDR3 has 14 residues. Trimming took off 3 bases at V and 4 bases at J, with 11 bases between the two ends. Germline-derived CDR1 and CDR2 are KGHDR and SFDVKD. The DNA of the CDR3 is TGTGCCACCAGTGATCGGACAGCTTCCTATGGCTACACCTTC. Translation: CATSDRTASYGYTF.

This chain joins TRBV23-1 and TRBJ1-5, with D tentatively TRBD1 (6 bases). TRBV23-1 falls under the ORF class, with uncertain function. Trimming shortened V by 3 bases and J by 5 bases, and 14 bases separated the two germline ends. The CDR3 is made up of 15 amino acids. The CDR3 sequence: CASSQLIWTDQPQHF. The CDR3 nucleotides are TGCGCCAGCAGTCAGCTAATCTGGACAGATCAGCCCCAGCATTTT.

The chain couples TRBV7-6 to TRBJ2-3; D is unresolved. V gave up 5 bases and J gave up 7 bases, with 13 bases separating them. This CDR3 has 13 residues. CDR1 and CDR2 (germline): SGHVS, FNYEAQ. The CDR3 is CASSTSTVNTQYF. The CDR3 coding sequence is TGTGCCAGCAGCACTTCAACCGTGAATACGCAGTATTTT.

This chain links TRBV7-2 with TRBJ2-3, with D possibly TRBD2 on 6 matching bases. Germline V gene sequence: CDR1 SGHTA, CDR2 FQGNSA. The CDR3 totals 16 residues. Trimming left V 0 bases short and J 0 bases short, with 10 bases between. The CDR3 DNA sequence: TGTGCCAGCAGCTTAGCGTGGGGGGAAAGCACAGATACGCAGTATTTT. Protein sequence: CASSLAWGESTDTQYF.

This clone appeared once. This chain joins TRBV5-1 and TRBJ1-2; D ambiguous. The germline V and J ends were trimmed by 0 bases and 8 bases, with 5 bases remaining between them. The length of the CDR3 is 11 residues. Per the germline V gene, CDR1 is SGHRS and CDR2 is YFSETQ. In DNA form, the CDR3 reads TGCGCCAGCAGCTTGGGAGAGGGCTACACCTTC. Translation: CASSLGEGYTF. Full variable domain (remainder filled in from reference TRBV5-1 and TRBJ1-2): KAGVTQTPRYLIKTRGQQVTLSCSPISGHRSVSWYQQTPGQGLQFLFEYFSETQRNKGNFPGRFSGRQFSNSRSEMNVSTLELGDSALYLCASSLGEGYTFGSGTRLTVV.

This clone appeared a few times. This chain connects TRBV10-3 to TRBJ1-2; D is perhaps TRBD1 (6 bases). CDR3 size: 14 residues. Germline loops: CDR1 ENHRY, CDR2 SYGVKD. The ends were cut back, 8 bases at V and 8 bases at J, with 21 bases in the middle. The CDR3 bases are TGTGCCATCTCCGCAGGGGACTCTTGGAAGGGCTACACCTTC. It codes for CAISAGDSWKGYTF.

CDR3 DNA: TGTGCCAGCAGCCCACGTCGTTTAGGCACAGATACGCAGTATTTT. It specifies CASSPRRLGTDTQYF. The V and J genes are TRBV7-9 and TRBJ2-3; D is unclear. The germline V gene has CDR1 SEHNR and CDR2 FQNEAQ (reference sequence). V was pared by 5 bases and J by 1 base, with 13 bases between. CDR3 length equals 15 residues.

This clone was detected once. This chain connects TRBV7-2 to TRBJ2-3, with TRBD2 matching 9 bases. CDR1 and CDR2 (germline): SGHTA, FQGNSA. Trimming took 3 bases from V and 5 from J; bases not matched to a gene: 9. The CDR3 loop spans 16 amino acids. Here the CDR3 DNA reads TGTGCCAGCAGCTTTTGGGCTAGCGGGGAAGGAGATACGCAGTATTTT. Its translation: CASSFWASGEGDTQYF.

The V call is TRBV7-2, the J call TRBJ1-1, with 9 bases aligning to TRBD1. This CDR3 has 14 amino acids. Looked up from germline, CDR1 is SGHTA and CDR2 is FQGNSA. The junction had 4 bases not matched to a gene; V was cut back by 4 bases and J by 4 bases. CDR3 residues: CASSWTGAGTEAFF. The CDR3 region has the DNA TGTGCCAGCAGCTGGACAGGGGCGGGCACTGAAGCTTTCTTT.